Listed below are T cell receptor beta chains from one sample, sequenced in a study of blood T cell repertoires in COVID-19. Assay: immunoSEQ multiplex PCR; the TCRdb copy retains only in-frame clones and omits some. Here the sample spans more than 65,000 clones, approximately 82% being singletons. The sequenced sample consisted of peripheral blood. Receptor source: a woman older than 75 with acute or convalescent COVID-19. CDR3s include the opening cysteine and the closing phenylalanine or tryptophan. A D gene is named only where the DNA matches it firmly. Some rows mark clone size as missing; the rest say once, few, many or name a class of expanded clone.

j_gene,d_gene,abundance,len,v_gene,CDR3nt,CDR3aa
TRBJ1-4,.,.,15,TRBV6-6,TGTGCCAGCAGTTTTCAACAGGCAACTAATGAAAAACTGTTTTTT,CASSFQQATNEKLFF
TRBJ1-1,TRBD1,.,17,TRBV5-1,TGCGCCAGCAGCCCCCGACAGGGATTGGGGATGAACACTGAAGCTTTCTTT,CASSPRQGLGMNTEAFF
TRBJ2-1,.,.,13,TRBV3-1/TRBV3-2,TGTGCCAGCAGCCTAGACAGGAACAATGAGCAGTTCTTC,CASSLDRNNEQFF
TRBJ1-1,TRBD1,few,14,TRBV7-9,TGTGCCAGCAGTTACACAGGGGTGGGCACTGAAGCTTTCTTT,CASSYTGVGTEAFF
TRBJ1-1,.,.,13,TRBV2,TGTGCCAGCAGTATAAGACAGGCACAAGGGGCTTTCTTT,CASSIRQAQGAFF
TRBJ2-7,TRBD2,.,14,TRBV9,TGTGCCAGCAGCCCCTGGACTAGCGTTAACGAGCAGTACTTC,CASSPWTSVNEQYF
TRBJ2-7,TRBD1,.,15,TRBV7-9,TGTGCCAGCAGCTCTAGCACCAACAGGGGCGGCGAGCAGTACTTC,CASSSSTNRGGEQYF
TRBJ2-7,.,.,15,TRBV5-8,TGTGCCAGCAGCTTGGGTAGGACAAATTCCTACGAGCAGTACTTC,CASSLGRTNSYEQYF
TRBJ1-5,.,.,14,TRBV18,TGTGCCAGCTCACTTCAGGGTTGGGATCAGCCCCAGCATTTT,CASSLQGWDQPQHF
TRBJ2-3,.,.,12,TRBV2,TGTGCCAGCTCAGAGTCGGGAAATACGCAGTATTTT,CASSESGNTQYF
TRBJ2-3,TRBD2,.,13,TRBV7-9,TGTGCCAGCAGCCCAGGCGGGGGTGCGGCTGCGTATTTT,CASSPGGGAAAYF